The 24 T cell receptor beta chains in this list originate from one sample, sequenced in a study of Ad26.COV2.S vaccination and SARS-CoV-2 variants (dated by TCRdb to about 2021). The treatment or condition label of this sample denotes: about 20 received Ad26.COV2.S at low or high dose, single or two shots; about 5 received placebo; per-sample allocation not given. Repertoires of vaccine and placebo recipients were sequenced from samples collected on day 63 after the first injection. The library was prepared using the immunoSEQ multiplex PCR assay. Drawn from immuneACCESS, this table holds only the in-frame rearrangements with V and J called that TCRdb kept. Clones are partly lost; checked studies trace under half to an unresolved V gene and leave the rest unexplained. Present in this sample are about 350,000 clones, around 88% of which were seen just once. Approximately 4.5% of the sample belongs to the ten largest clones.

The sample consisted of peripheral blood, taken in a trial of Ad26.COV2.S vaccine versus placebo. These receptors were taken from a person aged 18-60 years who received the Ad26.COV2.S COVID-19 vaccine or a placebo.

The chain couples TRBV7-2 to TRBJ2-7, with D maybe TRBD2 (5 bases). The CDR3 totals 13 residues. The V and J ends lost 5 bases and 6 bases respectively, with 14 bases between them. Per germline, CDR1 SGHTA and CDR2 FQGNSA. The CDR3 region is CASSPSPGGEQYF. For the CDR3, the DNA is TGTGCCAGCAGCCCTTCGCCCGGAGGCGAGCAGTACTTC.

The J gene is TRBJ2-2, the V gene TRBV5-5; D is possibly TRBD1 (5 bases). The length of the CDR3 is 15 residues. V lost 3 bases, J lost 3 bases, and 12 bases lay in between. Germline loops: CDR1 SGHKS, CDR2 YYEKEE (reference sequence). The CDR3 here is CASSSDTLDTGELFF. CDR3 DNA sequence: TGTGCCAGCAGCTCGGACACTCTAGACACCGGGGAGCTGTTTTTT.

The chain links TRBV4-2 to TRBJ1-1, with TRBD1 matching over 9 bases. The CDR3 extends over 15 amino acids. CDR1 and CDR2 from the germline V gene are LGHNA and YNFKEQ. The J segment lost 2 bases and the V segment lost 2 bases, leaving 3 bases of the junction unmatched. The CDR3 bases are TGTGCCAGCAGCCAACCGACAGGGGGAAACACTGAAGCTTTCTTT. It encodes CASSQPTGGNTEAFF.

With respect to this clone: Different DNA sequences within this sample yield the same CDR3. The CDR3 DNA reads as TGTGCCAGCAGTTTGGGCAGCCAAGAGACCCAGTACTTC. Protein product: CASSLGSQETQYF. The rearrangement uses TRBV12-3 or TRBV12-4 and TRBJ2-5; D gene uncertain. The CDR3 runs to 13 residues. Trimming removed 3 bases from V and 1 base from J, with 6 bases in between.

The chain couples TRBV29-1 to TRBJ2-3; D is undetermined. Trimming removed 2 bases from V and 5 bases from J, with 17 bases in between. Germline V gene lookup returns CDR1 SQVTM and CDR2 ANQGSEA. This CDR3 contains 15 residues. CDR3 DNA: TGCAGCGTTGAATGGTCAGGATATATGGGAGATACGCAGTATTTT. It specifies CSVEWSGYMGDTQYF.

As for this clone: The identical CDR3 is also encoded by other nucleotide sequences in the sample. The chain carries TRBV27 and TRBJ2-1; 8 bases map to TRBD2. CDR1 MNHEY and CDR2 SMNVEV come from the germline V gene (reference sequence). The J segment lost 3 bases and the V segment lost 2 bases, leaving 3 bases of the junction unmatched. The CDR3 extends over 15 amino acids. In DNA form, the CDR3 reads TGTGCCAGCAGTTTAGGGGCGGGAGGCTACAATGAGCAGTTCTTC. Its translation is CASSLGAGGYNEQFF.

The chain links TRBV4-2 to TRBJ1-2; possible D gene TRBD1, 6 bases. CDR3 length: 13 residues. The ends were cut back, 9 bases at V and 4 bases at J, with 15 bases in the middle. Germline V gene sequence: CDR1 LGHNA, CDR2 YNFKEQ. The CDR3 DNA is TGTGCCAGTAACAGGGAGGGAGGCTATGGCTACACCTTC. Amino acid sequence: CASNREGGYGYTF.

This clone was picked up one time. The gene calls are TRBV6-2 or TRBV6-3 and TRBJ2-4, with TRBD1 matching 7 bases. V lost 6 bases, J lost 3 bases, and 5 bases stayed unmatched. The CDR3 is made up of 14 amino acids. From germline, CDR1 is MNHEY and CDR2 SVGEGT. DNA of the CDR3: TGTGCCAGCAGCTCTACAGGGGTCAAAAACATTCAGTACTTC. Encoded protein: CASSSTGVKNIQYF.

The chain employs TRBV28 and TRBJ1-5, with D hard to call. This CDR3 contains 15 residues. Trimming removed 6 bases from V and 5 bases from J, with 17 bases in between. The germline V gene encodes CDR1 MDHEN and CDR2 SYDVKM. The CDR3: CASRPYEPIDQPQHF. DNA of the CDR3: TGTGCCAGCAGACCTTACGAACCGATAGATCAGCCCCAGCATTTT.

The chain joins TRBV5-4 to TRBJ1-1; the match to TRBD1 covers 8 bases. The CDR3 is 15 amino acids. After removal of 0 bases from V and 4 bases from J, the junction contained 5 bases not matched to a gene. Germline assignment: CDR1 SGHNT and CDR2 YYREEE (reference sequence). Here the CDR3 reads CASSLETGALTEAFF. The DNA of the CDR3 is TGTGCCAGCAGCTTGGAGACAGGGGCGCTCACTGAAGCTTTCTTT. Full variable domain (missing parts from reference TRBV5-4 and TRBJ1-1): ETGVTQSPTHLIKTRGQQVTLRCSSQSGHNTVSWYQQALGQGPQFIFQYYREEENGRGNFPPRFSGLQFPNYSSELNVNALELDDSALYLCASSLETGALTEAFFGQGTRLTVV.

V and J are TRBV7-2 and TRBJ2-7, with TRBD1 identical over 11 bases. With V trimmed by 5 bases and J by 4 bases, 4 bases remained unmatched. The V gene's germline CDR1 is SGHTA and CDR2 FQGNSA. The CDR3 is made up of 14 amino acids. CDR3 DNA: TGTGCCAGCAGCCACCGGGACAGGGGGTACGAGCAGTACTTC. This encodes CASSHRDRGYEQYF.

This chain joins TRBV3-1 (or the pseudogene TRBV3-2) and TRBJ2-1; 11 nucleotides line up with TRBD2. Germline-derived CDR1 and CDR2 are LGHDT and YNNKEL (reference sequence). V dropped 1 base and J dropped 6; count of bases not matched to a gene: 8. This CDR3 has 17 residues. CDR3 amino acids: CASSQGRRLAGTNEQFF. Here the CDR3 DNA reads TGTGCCAGCAGCCAAGGAAGGAGACTAGCGGGAACCAATGAGCAGTTCTTC.

V usage is TRBV15 and J usage is TRBJ1-1, with 9 positions matching TRBD1. Germline lookup yields CDR1 LNHNV and CDR2 YYDKDF (reference sequence). The CDR3 extends over 14 amino acids. With 4 bases clipped from V and 6 bases from J, the junction kept 6 bases outside the gene matches. The CDR3 bases are TGTGCCACCAGCACAGACAGGGGGTCCGCTGAAGCTTTCTTT. Amino acids: CATSTDRGSAEAFF.

This chain uses TRBV11-2 with TRBJ2-1, with 10 bases lining up with TRBD2. V gave up 2 bases and J gave up 7 bases; unmatched junction bases: 5. CDR1 SGHAT and CDR2 FQNNGV come from the germline V gene. The length of the CDR3 is 15 residues. The CDR3 DNA reads TGTGCCAGCAGCTTACTAGCGGGAGTAAAGAATGAGCAGTTCTTC. Translating gives CASSLLAGVKNEQFF.

This clone was observed a handful of times. The chain recombines TRBV6-5 with TRBJ1-2; D call uncertain. Looked up from germline, CDR1 is MNHEY and CDR2 is SVGAGI. Trimming left V 6 bases short and J 4 bases short, with 12 bases between. The CDR3 consists of 13 residues. In DNA, the CDR3 is TGTGCCAGCAGGACCCTAGGGAGCTATGGCTACACCTTC. Protein product: CASRTLGSYGYTF.

V and J are TRBV7-3 and TRBJ1-1; D possibly corresponds to TRBD1 (6 bases). Trimming removed 1 base from V and 5 bases from J, with 11 bases in between. In germline, CDR1 is SGHTA, CDR2 FQGTGA. The CDR3 is made up of 14 amino acids. This CDR3 reads CASSLSAGATEAFF. CDR3 nucleotides: TGTGCCAGCAGCTTAAGTGCGGGGGCGACTGAAGCTTTCTTT.

This clone appeared a few times. The chain has TRBV5-1 and TRBJ1-4; TRBD1 is a possible D gene (6 bases). CDR1 is SGHRS, CDR2 YFSETQ, per germline. CDR3 length: 15 residues. Trimming removed 0 bases at V and 6 bases at J, with 12 bases between. Written as DNA, the CDR3 is TGCGCCAGCAGCTTGGGTGGGGGCGCCGATGAAAAACTGTTTTTT. This codes for CASSLGGGADEKLFF.

The chain has TRBV19 and TRBJ1-1; 7 bases line up with TRBD1. The CDR3 is made up of 15 amino acids. The V segment lost 2 bases and the J segment 4 bases; nucleotides outside the gene matches: 7. Germline lookup yields CDR1 LNHDA and CDR2 SQIVND (reference sequence). The CDR3 spells CASSILTGDGTEAFF. The CDR3 DNA reads as TGTGCCAGTAGTATACTTACAGGGGATGGCACTGAAGCTTTCTTT. Filled out from reference TRBV19 and TRBJ1-1, the complete variable domain reads DGGITQSPKYLFRKEGQNVTLSCEQNLNHDAMYWYRQDPGQGLRLIYYSQIVNDFQKGDIAEGYSVSREKKESFPLTVTSAQKNPTAFYLCASSILTGDGTEAFFGQGTRLTVV.

The chain couples TRBV5-4 to TRBJ1-6, with D perhaps matching TRBD1 (5 bases). The V gene lost 2 bases and the J gene lost 0 bases, with 9 bases spanning the gap. CDR3 length: 16 amino acids. Germline V lookup: CDR1 SGHNT, CDR2 YYREEE (reference sequence). The CDR3 protein is CASSFGASSYNSPLHF. CDR3 DNA sequence: TGTGCCAGCAGCTTCGGGGCGAGCTCCTATAATTCACCCCTCCACTTT.

Notes on this clone: Within the sample, other DNA sequences also encode this same CDR3. This chain connects TRBV9 to TRBJ2-7; 8 bases agree with TRBD1. Germline CDR1 and CDR2: SGDLS and YYNGEE. The CDR3 is 14 amino acids. The V segment lost 0 bases and the J segment 3 bases; nucleotides outside the gene matches: 2. This CDR3 is CASSVGDRGYEQYF. DNA of the CDR3: TGTGCCAGCAGCGTAGGAGACAGGGGCTACGAGCAGTACTTC.

V is TRBV3-1 (or the pseudogene TRBV3-2) and J is TRBJ2-1, with 9 bases that match TRBD2. The CDR3 is made up of 16 amino acids. Unmatched junction bases numbered 7, after V lost 0 bases and J lost 7 bases. Per germline, CDR1 LGHDT and CDR2 YNNKEL (reference sequence). The DNA for the CDR3 is TGTGCCAGCAGCCAAGAACCACTAGCGGGCCGAAATGAGCAGTTCTTC. This gives the protein CASSQEPLAGRNEQFF.

The gene calls are TRBV6-5 and TRBJ1-1; 10 bases fit TRBD1. Germline CDR1 reads MNHEY; CDR2 reads SVGAGI. The CDR3 is 15 amino acids. Germline trimming cut 7 bases from V and 6 bases from J; bases unmatched to any gene: 11. The CDR3 sequence is CASKDRGLGNAEAFF. The CDR3 nucleotides are TGTGCCAGCAAAGACAGGGGGCTGGGGAATGCTGAAGCTTTCTTT.

V and J are TRBV5-1 and TRBJ2-5; D is uncertain. CDR1 is SGHRS and CDR2 is YFSETQ in the germline V gene. Trimming took off 1 base at V and 5 bases at J, with 9 bases between the two ends. This CDR3 comprises 13 residues. CDR3 coding DNA: TGCGCCAGCAGCTTGATAGGGTCTGAGACCCAGTACTTC. This translates into CASSLIGSETQYF. Complete variable domain (other parts from reference TRBV5-1 and TRBJ2-5): KAGVTQTPRYLIKTRGQQVTLSCSPISGHRSVSWYQQTPGQGLQFLFEYFSETQRNKGNFPGRFSGRQFSNSRSEMNVSTLELGDSALYLCASSLIGSETQYFGPGTRLLVL.

For this clone: Within the sample, other DNA sequences also encode this same CDR3. The chain uses TRBV6-2 or TRBV6-3 and TRBJ1-1, with D perhaps TRBD1 (5 bases). This CDR3 spans 13 amino acids. Trimming shortened V by 1 base and J by 4 bases, and 7 bases separated the two germline ends. Germline CDR1 and CDR2: MNHEY and SVGEGT. The CDR3, as DNA: TGTGCCAGCAGTTACTTGGGGGGCACTGAAGCTTTCTTT. This codes for CASSYLGGTEAFF.